These 10 T cell receptor beta chains originate from one sample sequenced in a study of T cells expressing NK-cell markers (dated by TCRdb to about 2020). The library was made by 5' RACE. The listed sequencing device is Illumina HiSeq 2000. TCRdb reprocessed the reads, so every CDR3 protein sequence counts as one entry and DNA is not shown. The sample table holds about 430,000 distinct CDR3 sequences. Of the sample, approximately 1.5% is held by the ten largest clones. Specimen: blood T cells: a sorted CD56 or NKG2C T cell subset, CD4+ or CD8+ T cells, or bulk PBMC T cells (not recorded which). The receptors stem from a woman aged 50 to 65 in good health. Donor details come from another sample of the same person, matched by shared clones.

The chain recombines TRBV5-1 with TRBJ2-1. Germline V lookup: CDR1 SGHRS, CDR2 YFSETQ. The CDR3 loop spans 12 amino acids. The CDR3 reads CASSSGYNEQFF.

This rearrangement joins TRBV12-3 or TRBV12-4 to TRBJ2-3. CDR3 size: 12 residues. The CDR3 is CASMMTTDTQYF.

This rearrangement joins TRBV9 to TRBJ2-3. The germline CDR1 and CDR2 sequences are SGDLS and YYNGEE. The length of the CDR3 is 15 residues. The CDR3 loop reads CASSVGGVSPDTQYF.

This chain connects TRBV20-1 to TRBJ1-5. Germline assignment: CDR1 DFQATT and CDR2 SNEGSKA (reference sequence). The CDR3 sequence is 14 residues long. This chain's CDR3 is CSARSRQINQPQHF.

The chain joins TRBV11-1 to TRBJ2-1; TCRdb proposes TRBD2, but this gene call is untestable without DNA. The CDR3 is made up of 16 amino acids. Germline loops: CDR1 SGHAT, CDR2 FQDESV (reference sequence). The CDR3 loop is CASSPIPGTSFAEQFF.

The V gene is TRBV20-1, the J gene TRBJ2-7. CDR3 length equals 13 residues. Germline CDR1 and CDR2: DFQATT and SNEGSKA (reference sequence). The CDR3 loop reads CSAIKDGSYEQYF.

The V call is TRBV6-6, the J call TRBJ2-4; TCRdb designates TRBD2, a call that cannot be tested without DNA. CDR1 is MNHNY and CDR2 is SVGAGI in the germline V gene (reference sequence). CDR3 length: 16 residues. Here the CDR3 reads CASRRGTTIAKNIQYF.

The chain employs TRBV7-9 and TRBJ1-5; TCRdb's D gene call, TRBD1, goes unchecked for lack of DNA. The CDR3 covers 17 residues. CDR1 is SEHNR, CDR2 FQNEAQ, per germline (reference sequence). The CDR3 loop reads CASSLEGGTGINQPQHF.

The rearrangement links TRBV20-1 to TRBJ2-5; TCRdb's D call, TRBD2, is unchecked because there is no DNA. The CDR3 contains 15 residues. Germline lookup yields CDR1 DFQATT and CDR2 SNEGSKA (reference sequence). The CDR3 protein is CSATDGGRPQETQYF.

The V and J genes are TRBV2 and TRBJ1-2. Per germline, CDR1 SNHLY and CDR2 FYNNEI. The CDR3 runs 14 residues. This chain's CDR3 is CASSAGGGNYGYTF.